The following is a TCR beta chain sequence with its context. Its antigen specificity is not known. Base qualities are not provided; no much larger clone lies one nucleotide away. TCRbeta CDR3 regions were amplified from genomic DNA using the immunoSEQ Assay, a bias-controlled multiplex PCR. The authors' analysis ran thus. The number of nucleated cells in each sample was estimated by amplification of reference gene primers within the assay. To quantify the absolute abundance of each unique TCRbeta CDR3 rearrangement, sequence reads were collapsed and filtered. For each sample, productive Simpson clonality was calculated by taking the square root of Simpson's diversity index across productive rearrangements. TCRdb re-hosts the immuneACCESS table, in-frame sequences only. Its copies lack some clones; in the studies checked, an unresolved V gene accounts for under half of them, and the cause for the rest is not known. The DNA was the basis for D and trimming; V, J and clone size are from that table. The sample yields around 150,000 clones; 84% were counted once. Under 10% of the sample lies in the top ten.

The source of the sample is a study of blood T cell repertoires in COVID-19 (dated by TCRdb to about 2020). As for the study more broadly: Samples from collaborators originated in the United States, Italy and Spain and spanned both the acute and convalescent phases of COVID-19. Deeply sampled blood TCRbeta repertoires from subjects exposed to, actively infected with, or recovered from COVID-19 were included in the dataset. The repertoires were made available in a free public database intended to serve as a resource for research on the immune response to SARS-CoV-2. The samples were drawn from two sources: the first 160 participants of the ongoing ImmuneRACE study, and about 1,300 subjects contributed by 6 global collaborators. Where available, HLA class I and class II types were taken from metadata supplied by the sample provider and were not determined by assay-based typing. The prospective study material was composed of cDNA or gDNA derived from T cells, B-cell-depleted T cells, or PBMCs. Sample metadata almost always included a de-identified subject ID, COVID-19 status, age in years and sex.

The study at large found these results: How much clinical and demographic metadata was included differed by source and by participant, and the metadata was provided uncurated.

Each collaborating institution followed its own protocols to collect whole blood in K2EDTA tubes. For TCRbeta analysis, collaborators shipped samples in one of three forms: frozen whole blood, isolated PBMCs, or DNA extracted from either of those sample types. V is pruned by 9 bases and J by 0 bases, leaving 16 bases of the junction without a gene match. Reading the germline V gene (reference sequence) gives CDR1 LNHDA and CDR2 SQIVND. The CDR3 runs 17 amino acids, cysteine and phenylalanine included. Only the CDR3 DNA stays, 51 bases, in frame from base 1. This TCR was sampled from a woman at least 80 years old in a cohort sampled during active or convalescent COVID-19. The chain employs TRBV19 and TRBJ2-7; 8 bases in the junction line up with TRBD2. Sequencing was done on a sample of peripheral blood. The DNA sequence is TGTGCCAGCCATCCTGGGGCTAGCGGGTGGAGCTCCTACGAGCAGTACTTC. This is translated as CASHPGASGWSSYEQYF.